One and the same sample provided the 17 T cell receptor beta chains below, sequenced in a study of beta chain features in type 1 diabetes. Study-level results: Significant though moderate, a shortening of TCRB CDR3s appeared in all four CD4+ subsets of Type 1 diabetes patients.

These receptors are not linked to any known antigen. Of the isolated RNA, all was reverse transcribed, and so the sequenced material was expressed TCRB transcripts. Libraries were prepared by immunoSEQ multiplex PCR; TCRdb keeps only in-frame clonotypes and omits some of them. The table has 250,000 or so clones, around 21% seen once. Input material: naive CD4+ T cells from blood. The receptors were sampled from a woman in her forties with type 1 diabetes.

This chain uses TRBV18 with TRBJ2-1; 12 bases are a match to TRBD2. The germline gives CDR1 KGHSH, CDR2 LQKENI. V lost 3 bases to trimming and J lost 7 bases; unmatched junction nucleotides: 4. The CDR3 runs to 15 residues. The CDR3 here is CASSPPSGGGNEQFF. CDR3 coding DNA: TGTGCCAGCTCACCTCCTAGCGGGGGGGGGAATGAGCAGTTCTTC.

This sequence joins TRBV7-9 and TRBJ2-3; maybe TRBD2 (6 bases). Per germline, CDR1 SEHNR and CDR2 FQNEAQ (reference sequence). Trimming removed 5 bases from V and 3 bases from J, with 15 bases in between. The CDR3 is made up of 15 amino acids. In nucleotides, the CDR3 is TGTGCCAGCAGCCCCCGGGAGTCATGGACAGATACGCAGTATTTT. This translates into CASSPRESWTDTQYF. Together with reference TRBV7-9 and TRBJ2-3, the CDR3 gives the full variable domain: DTGVSQNPRHKITKRGQNVTFRCDPISEHNRLYWYRQTLGQGPEFLTYFQNEAQLEKSRLLSDRFSAERPKGSFSTLEIQRTEQGDSAMYLCASSPRESWTDTQYFGPGTRLTVL.

The genes are TRBV9 and TRBJ2-1; 7 nucleotides match TRBD1. Per germline, CDR1 SGDLS and CDR2 YYNGEE. The CDR3 consists of 15 residues. J lost 1 base, V lost 3 bases, and 4 bases had no gene match. CDR3 sequence: CASSGQGVSYNEQFF. In DNA form, the CDR3 reads TGTGCCAGCAGCGGCCAGGGGGTTTCCTACAATGAGCAGTTCTTC.

The rearrangement links TRBV29-1 to TRBJ1-1; D gene unclear. This CDR3 region has 11 residues. Germline CDR1 reads SQVTM; CDR2 reads ANQGSEA. Trimming shortened V by 3 bases and J by 10 bases, and 12 bases separated the two germline ends. CDR3: CSVDGSNIAFF. The CDR3, as DNA: TGCAGCGTTGATGGTTCCAACATAGCTTTCTTT. The whole variable domain, filled in from reference TRBV29-1 and TRBJ1-1, reads SAVISQKPSRDICQRGTSLTIQCQVDSQVTMMFWYRQQPGQSLTLIATANQGSEATYESGFVIDKFPISRPNLTFSTLTVSNMSPEDSSIYLCSVDGSNIAFFGQGTRLTVV.

This chain uses TRBV4-1 with TRBJ2-1; TRBD1 matches 9 bases. V was clipped by 1 base and J by 5 bases; unmatched bases: 9. CDR1 MGHRA and CDR2 YSYEKL come from the germline V gene. The CDR3 has 17 residues. Here the CDR3 reads CASSQARTGGSDNEQFF. The CDR3 DNA reads as TGCGCCAGCAGCCAAGCCCGAACAGGGGGCAGTGACAATGAGCAGTTCTTC.

This clone was seen only a few times. The chain uses TRBV27 and TRBJ2-5; no definite D call. The ends were cut back, 5 bases at V and 5 bases at J, with 21 bases in the middle. In germline, CDR1 is MNHEY, CDR2 SMNVEV (reference sequence). The CDR3 is 16 amino acids. Written as DNA, the CDR3 is TGTGCCAGCAGTCCCAGTCCTGCCCGACGGCGGGAGACCCAGTACTTC. Amino acid sequence: CASSPSPARRRETQYF.

Only a few counts were recorded for this clone. V gene TRBV5-4 combines with J gene TRBJ1-6; D may be TRBD1 (5 bases). V was trimmed by 3 bases and J by 0 bases, leaving 10 bases between them. Germline assignment: CDR1 SGHNT and CDR2 YYREEE (reference sequence). This CDR3 is 16 amino acids long. The CDR3 DNA reads TGTGCCAGCAGCTCAGACAGCAGCTCCTATAATTCACCCCTCCACTTT. Its protein is CASSSDSSSYNSPLHF.

This clone was seen a handful of times. This sequence joins TRBV2 and TRBJ1-6; TRBD1 aligns across 10 bases. V shed 5 bases and J 8 bases; nucleotides not matched to a gene: 3. This CDR3 comprises 14 residues. In germline, CDR1 is SNHLY, CDR2 FYNNEI. CDR3 DNA: TGTGCCAGCAGTCGGACAGGGGGAGATTCACCCCTCCACTTT. Translating gives CASSRTGGDSPLHF.

This chain connects TRBV6-5 to TRBJ1-2; 7 nucleotides agree with TRBD1. The CDR3 is 13 residues long. J gave up 6 bases and V 6 bases, and 7 bases lay outside the gene matches. Germline V gene lookup returns CDR1 MNHEY and CDR2 SVGAGI. For the CDR3, the DNA is TGTGCCAGCAGGGGAGACAGGGTGGATGGCTACACCTTC. Translating it yields CASRGDRVDGYTF.

This clone turned up a few times. This chain links TRBV30 with TRBJ1-3; 9 nucleotides match TRBD1. CDR3 length equals 13 residues. CDR1 and CDR2 from the germline V gene are GTSNPN and SVGIG (reference sequence). V lost 0 bases, J lost 10 bases, and 4 bases stayed unmatched. The CDR3 nucleotides read TGTGCCTGGAGTGTGGGGACAGGGAGAACCATATATTTT. Protein product: CAWSVGTGRTIYF.

This clone was counted only a few times. The chain links TRBV29-1 to TRBJ2-1; the D gene is possibly TRBD2 (6 bases). Deletions cut 7 bases from V and 4 bases from J, with 11 bases between. CDR1 and CDR2 from the germline V gene are SQVTM and ANQGSEA. This CDR3 has 12 residues. The CDR3 loop reads CSAGTEYNEQFF. DNA of the CDR3: TGCAGCGCCGGGACTGAGTACAATGAGCAGTTCTTC.

This clone was seen only a few times. This chain connects TRBV18 to TRBJ2-5; TRBD1 is a possible D gene (5 bases). This CDR3 comprises 15 residues. The V end lost 4 bases, the J end lost 3 bases, and 15 bases lay between the germline ends. Germline V gene data show CDR1 as KGHSH and CDR2 as LQKENI. CDR3 amino acids: CASSLLGAQKETQYF. CDR3 DNA sequence: TGTGCCAGCTCACTTCTAGGGGCACAGAAAGAGACCCAGTACTTC. Combining the CDR3 with reference TRBV18 and TRBJ2-5 gives the whole variable domain NAGVMQNPRHLVRRRGQEARLRCSPMKGHSHVYWYRQLPEEGLKFMVYLQKENIIDESGMPKERFSAEFPKEGPSILRIQQVVRGDSAAYFCASSLLGAQKETQYFGPGTRLLVL.

This clone occurred a few times. V usage is TRBV2 and J usage is TRBJ2-6, with D possibly TRBD1 on 5 matching bases. The CDR3 spans 15 residues. The V gene lost 6 bases and the J gene lost 2 bases, with 11 bases spanning the gap. Germline values: CDR1 SNHLY, CDR2 FYNNEI. CDR3 loop: CASSSRVAGANVLTF. The CDR3 DNA is TGTGCCAGCAGCTCCAGGGTGGCTGGGGCCAACGTCCTGACTTTC.

This chain joins TRBV5-4 and TRBJ1-2; 8 bases map to TRBD1. The CDR3 sequence is 14 residues long. V lost 6 bases, J lost 0 bases, and 4 bases stayed unmatched. From germline, CDR1 is SGHNT and CDR2 YYREEE (reference sequence). The CDR3 loop is CASKIQGANYGYTF. As DNA, the CDR3 is TGTGCCAGCAAAATACAGGGGGCTAACTATGGCTACACCTTC.

The chain combines TRBV29-1 with TRBJ2-1, with 7 positions matching TRBD2. The CDR3 spans 17 residues. CDR1 and CDR2 from the germline V gene are SQVTM and ANQGSEA. J lost 2 bases, V lost 2 bases, and 12 bases had no gene match. The CDR3 coding sequence is TGCAGCGTTGAACGCCTCGGGGGGACCGCACCCTACAATGAGCAGTTCTTC. This gives the protein CSVERLGGTAPYNEQFF.

The rearrangement joins TRBV7-2 to TRBJ2-2, with 10 bases matching TRBD1. The V and J ends lost 5 bases and 5 bases, in that order; junction bases with no gene match: 5. The germline gives CDR1 SGHTA, CDR2 FQGNSA. The CDR3 length is 15 residues. CDR3 sequence: CASSLDRGRTGELFF. The CDR3 coding sequence is TGTGCCAGCAGCCTCGACAGGGGGCGGACCGGGGAGCTGTTTTTT.

The rearrangement uses TRBV7-2 and TRBJ2-7, with TRBD1 as a possible D gene (6 bases). This CDR3 is 15 amino acids long. Germline lookup yields CDR1 SGHTA and CDR2 FQGNSA. V was pared by 3 bases and J by 2 bases, with 14 bases between. CDR3: CASSLAPGAAYEQYF. CDR3 bases: TGTGCCAGCAGCTTGGCCCCAGGGGCCGCCTACGAGCAGTACTTC.